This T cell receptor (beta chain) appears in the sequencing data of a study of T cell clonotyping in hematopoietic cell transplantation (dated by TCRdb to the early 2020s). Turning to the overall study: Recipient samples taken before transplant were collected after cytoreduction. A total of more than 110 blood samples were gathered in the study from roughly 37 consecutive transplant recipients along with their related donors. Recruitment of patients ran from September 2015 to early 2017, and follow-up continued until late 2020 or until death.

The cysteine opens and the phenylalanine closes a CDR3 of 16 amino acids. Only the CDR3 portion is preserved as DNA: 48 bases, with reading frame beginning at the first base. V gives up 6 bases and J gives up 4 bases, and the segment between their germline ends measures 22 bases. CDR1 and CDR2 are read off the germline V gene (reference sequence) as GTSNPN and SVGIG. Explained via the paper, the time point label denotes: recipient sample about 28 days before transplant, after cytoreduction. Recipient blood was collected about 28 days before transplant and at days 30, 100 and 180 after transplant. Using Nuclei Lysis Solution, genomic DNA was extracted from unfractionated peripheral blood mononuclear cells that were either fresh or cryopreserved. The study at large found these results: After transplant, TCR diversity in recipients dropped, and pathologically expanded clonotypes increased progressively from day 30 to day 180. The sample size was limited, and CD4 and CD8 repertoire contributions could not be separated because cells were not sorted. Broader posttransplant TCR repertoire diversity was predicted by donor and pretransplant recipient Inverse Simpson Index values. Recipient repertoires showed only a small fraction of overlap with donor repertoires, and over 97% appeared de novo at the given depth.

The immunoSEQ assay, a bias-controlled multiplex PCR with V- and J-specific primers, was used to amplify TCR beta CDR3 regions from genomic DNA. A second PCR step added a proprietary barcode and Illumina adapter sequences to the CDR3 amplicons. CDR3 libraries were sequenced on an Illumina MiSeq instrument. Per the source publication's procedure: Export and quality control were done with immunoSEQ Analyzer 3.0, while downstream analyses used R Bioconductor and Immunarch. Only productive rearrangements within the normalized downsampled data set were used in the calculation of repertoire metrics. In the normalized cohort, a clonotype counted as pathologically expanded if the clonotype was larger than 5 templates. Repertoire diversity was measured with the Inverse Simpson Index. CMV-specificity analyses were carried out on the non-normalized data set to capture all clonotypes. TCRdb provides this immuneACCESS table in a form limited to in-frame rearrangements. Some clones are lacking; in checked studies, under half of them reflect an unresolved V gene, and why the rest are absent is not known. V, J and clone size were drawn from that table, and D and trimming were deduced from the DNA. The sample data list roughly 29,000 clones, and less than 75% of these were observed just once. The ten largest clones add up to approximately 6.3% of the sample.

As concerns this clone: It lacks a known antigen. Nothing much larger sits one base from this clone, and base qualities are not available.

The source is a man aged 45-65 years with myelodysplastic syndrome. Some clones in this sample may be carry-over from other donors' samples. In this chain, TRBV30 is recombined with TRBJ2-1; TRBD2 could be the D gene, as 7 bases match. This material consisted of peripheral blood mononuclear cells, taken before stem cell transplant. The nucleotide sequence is TGTGCCTGCCAGGGGAGCGGGGAGGGCCTATACAATGAGCAGTTCTTC. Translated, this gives CACQGSGEGLYNEQFF. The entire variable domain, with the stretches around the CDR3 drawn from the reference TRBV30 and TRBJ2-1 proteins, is SQTIHQWPATLVQPVGSPLSLECTVEGTSNPNLYWYRQAAGRGLQLLFYSVGIGQISSEVPQNLSASRPQDRQFILSSKKLLLSDSGFYLCACQGSGEGLYNEQFFGPGTRLTVL.